This T cell receptor (beta chain) was obtained from a study of prognosis after radiotherapy for stage I lung cancer. About the study: In the span from April 2018 to early 2019, stage I non-small cell lung cancer patients were enrolled. Roughly seven patients had tumors that were squamous cell carcinoma, and fewer than 15 had adenocarcinoma. Overall study findings and caveats: It was reported that patients with metastases and those without them differed in TRBV and TRBJ gene usage.

Two-round multiplex PCR, the amplification method, yielded TCR beta CDR3 from genomic DNA. Round one of PCR was performed, and it used primers specific to each TRBV and TRBJ gene. Each CDR3 protein gets one entry after TCRdb re-called the multiplex PCR reads with MiXCR. Of roughly 20,000 distinct CDR3 sequences in the sample, 43% were seen once. This clonotype showed up just once. The antigen is not known. A much larger clone differs by one base, so this may be a read error. Trimming cost V 0 bases and J 8 bases, with 7 bases left between them. This CDR3 is 12 amino acids long. CDR1 is SEHNR, CDR2 FQNEAQ, per germline (reference sequence).

The sequences come from PBMCs, collected before or after stereotactic body radiation therapy (not recorded which). The sequence was obtained from a donor of 50 years or more with non-small cell lung cancer. V usage is TRBV7-9 and J usage is TRBJ2-5; no firm D call. The CDR3, as DNA: TGTGCCAGCAGCTTAGCAAGCGATACCCAGTACTTC. Translating it yields CASSLASDTQYF.